The present T cell receptor (beta chain) was sequenced within a study of CD8+CD57+ T cells in acquired aplastic anemia. In the study overall: When averaged, DNA from sorted CD4+ and CD8+ cells came to around 3.4 ug.

The CDR3 has 15 amino acids. V was clipped by 3 bases and J by 3 bases, with 14 bases between them. In germline, CDR1 is MGHDK, CDR2 SYGVNS. Study results and caveats: A set of around 30 CD8+ CDR3 sequences was shared between patients and controls, and these sequences appeared highly expressed in patients. No significant patient-versus-control difference appeared in CD8+ Simpson's diversity.

For CDR3 and TCR beta VDJ profiling, genomic DNA was the template used. Via MiXCR, TCRdb re-called the reads, giving one row per CDR3 protein. The sample consists of 250,000 to 350,000 distinct CDR3 sequences, about 56% of them appearing once. On this clonotype: Antigen specificity is unknown.

This sequence joins TRBV25-1 and TRBJ1-2, with D perhaps TRBD1 (6 bases). The TCR was taken from a human donor with severe aplastic anemia or a healthy control (not recorded which). Sequencing was carried out using sorted CD4+, CD8+, or CD8+CD57+ T cells (not recorded which) from PBMCs. The CDR3: CASSEPGGRDYGYTF. The DNA for the CDR3 is TGTGCCAGCAGTGAGCCTGGGGGGCGAGACTATGGCTACACCTTC.